This T cell receptor beta chain was recovered during a study of Tregs in tolerant kidney transplant recipients. TCRdb keeps only in-frame clones here, not all; method: immunoSEQ multiplex PCR. This listing includes about 48,000 clones. Study observations and caveats: The small number of patients limits these findings pending further validation.

Germline values: CDR1 LNHDA, CDR2 SQIVND (reference sequence). The length of the CDR3 is 15 residues. V lost 7 bases and J lost 5; bases outside the gene matches: 4. Note on this clone: As yet, its antigen is unknown. The read is 3 residues too short to cover the CDR3 end, so that end is filled in from the germline J gene.

Unstimulated regulatory T cells (CD4+CD25+CD127-), CD4+CD25- non-regulatory cells, CD4 and CD8 cells were FACS-sorted from thawed PBMCs. V gene TRBV19 combines with J gene TRBJ2-5; 16 bases align to TRBD2. The TCR was taken from a human donor who received a combined kidney and bone marrow transplant. The sequencing here drew on CD4+ T cells from blood, taken before the transplant. CDR3 DNA (partial): TGTGCCAGTACGGGACTAGCGGGAGGGTCGGAGACC. It is translated as CASTGLAGGSET. The whole CDR3 reads CASTGLAGGSETQYF.